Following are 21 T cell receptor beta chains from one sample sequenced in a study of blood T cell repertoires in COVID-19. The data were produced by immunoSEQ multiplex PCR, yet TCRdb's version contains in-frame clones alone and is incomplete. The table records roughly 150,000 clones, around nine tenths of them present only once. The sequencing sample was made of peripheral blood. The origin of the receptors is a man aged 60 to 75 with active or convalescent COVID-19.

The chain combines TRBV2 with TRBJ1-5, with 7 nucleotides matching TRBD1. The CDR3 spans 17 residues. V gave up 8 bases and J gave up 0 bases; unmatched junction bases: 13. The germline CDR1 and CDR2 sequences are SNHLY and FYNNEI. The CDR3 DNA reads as TGTGCCAGCCGAACTACGGGACAGATCACTAGCAATCAGCCCCAGCATTTT. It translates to CASRTTGQITSNQPQHF.

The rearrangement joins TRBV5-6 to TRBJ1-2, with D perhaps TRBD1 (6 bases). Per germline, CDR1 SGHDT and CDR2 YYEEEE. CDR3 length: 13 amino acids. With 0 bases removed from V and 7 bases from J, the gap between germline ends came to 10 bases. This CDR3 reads CASSLGQVRGYTF. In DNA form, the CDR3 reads TGTGCCAGCAGCTTGGGACAGGTGCGTGGCTACACCTTC.

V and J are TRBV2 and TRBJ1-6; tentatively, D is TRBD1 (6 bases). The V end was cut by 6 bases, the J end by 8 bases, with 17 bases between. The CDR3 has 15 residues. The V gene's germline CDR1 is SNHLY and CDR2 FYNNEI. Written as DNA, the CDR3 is TGTGCCAGCAGCGAGAGGACAGTCAGGGATTCACCCCTCCACTTT. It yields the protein CASSERTVRDSPLHF.

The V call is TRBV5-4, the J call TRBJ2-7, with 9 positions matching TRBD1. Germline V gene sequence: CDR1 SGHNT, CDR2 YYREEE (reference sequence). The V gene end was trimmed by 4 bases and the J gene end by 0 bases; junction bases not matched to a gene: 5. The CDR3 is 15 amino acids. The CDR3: CASSDPTGGSYEQYF. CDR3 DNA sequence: TGTGCCAGCAGCGACCCGACAGGGGGCTCCTACGAGCAGTACTTC.

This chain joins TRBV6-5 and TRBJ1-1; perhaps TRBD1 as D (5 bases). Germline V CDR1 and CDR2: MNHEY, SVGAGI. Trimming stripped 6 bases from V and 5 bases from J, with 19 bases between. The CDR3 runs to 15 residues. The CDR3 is CASSRTGEVDTEAFF. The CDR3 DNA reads TGTGCCAGCAGCCGCACGGGGGAGGTGGATACTGAAGCTTTCTTT.

This CDR3 reads CASSFYSGGPHNEQFF. CDR3 bases: TGTGCCAGCAGTTTCTATAGCGGGGGGCCCCACAATGAGCAGTTCTTC. The rearrangement uses TRBV28 and TRBJ2-1; 10 bases match TRBD2. The V and J ends lost 3 bases and 5 bases, in that order; junction bases with no gene match: 7. Germline lookup yields CDR1 MDHEN and CDR2 SYDVKM. The CDR3 is made up of 16 amino acids.

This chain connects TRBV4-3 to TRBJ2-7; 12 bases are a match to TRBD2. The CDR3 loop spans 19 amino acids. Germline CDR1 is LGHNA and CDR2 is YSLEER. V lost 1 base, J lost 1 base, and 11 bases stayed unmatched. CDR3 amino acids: CASSQALTSGGPSSYEQYF. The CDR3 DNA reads TGCGCCAGCAGCCAAGCCTTGACTAGCGGGGGCCCAAGTTCCTACGAGCAGTACTTC.

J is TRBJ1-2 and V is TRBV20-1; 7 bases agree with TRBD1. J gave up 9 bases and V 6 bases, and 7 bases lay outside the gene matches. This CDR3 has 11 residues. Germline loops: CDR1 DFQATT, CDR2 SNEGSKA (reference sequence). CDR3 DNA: TGCAGTGCCCGACAGGGTTCGAGCTACACCTTC. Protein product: CSARQGSSYTF.

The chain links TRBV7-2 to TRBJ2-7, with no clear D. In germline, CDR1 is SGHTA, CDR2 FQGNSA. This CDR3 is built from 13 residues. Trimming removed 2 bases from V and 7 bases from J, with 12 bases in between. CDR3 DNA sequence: TGTGCCAGCAGCTTACAGACTCTCAGAGAGCAGTACTTC. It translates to CASSLQTLREQYF.

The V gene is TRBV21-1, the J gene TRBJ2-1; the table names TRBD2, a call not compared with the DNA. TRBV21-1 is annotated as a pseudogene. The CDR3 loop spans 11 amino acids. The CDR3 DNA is TGTGCCAGCAGCAGGGGGAGACTAGGGTTCTTC. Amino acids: CASSRGRLGFF.

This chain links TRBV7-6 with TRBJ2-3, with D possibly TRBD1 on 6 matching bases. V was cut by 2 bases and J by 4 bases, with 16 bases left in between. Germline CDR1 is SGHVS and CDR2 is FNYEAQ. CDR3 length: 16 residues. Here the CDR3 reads CASSLQQGDQSDTQYF. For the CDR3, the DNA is TGTGCCAGCAGCTTACAACAGGGAGATCAGTCAGATACGCAGTATTTT.

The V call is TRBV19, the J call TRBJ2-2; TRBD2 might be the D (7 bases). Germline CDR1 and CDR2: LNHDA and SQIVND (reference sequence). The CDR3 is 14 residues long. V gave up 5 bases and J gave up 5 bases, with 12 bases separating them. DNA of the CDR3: TGTGCCAGTAGTCGGGGGGCGCGGACCGGGGAGCTGTTTTTT. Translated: CASSRGARTGELFF. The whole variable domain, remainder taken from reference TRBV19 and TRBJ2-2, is DGGITQSPKYLFRKEGQNVTLSCEQNLNHDAMYWYRQDPGQGLRLIYYSQIVNDFQKGDIAEGYSVSREKKESFPLTVTSAQKNPTAFYLCASSRGARTGELFFGEGSRLTVL.

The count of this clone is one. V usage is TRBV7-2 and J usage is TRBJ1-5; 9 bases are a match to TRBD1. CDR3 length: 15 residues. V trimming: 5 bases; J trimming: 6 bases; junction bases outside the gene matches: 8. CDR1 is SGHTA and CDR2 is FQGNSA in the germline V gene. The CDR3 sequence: CASSPGTGSGQPQHF. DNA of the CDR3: TGTGCCAGCAGCCCCGGGACAGGGTCTGGTCAGCCCCAGCATTTT.

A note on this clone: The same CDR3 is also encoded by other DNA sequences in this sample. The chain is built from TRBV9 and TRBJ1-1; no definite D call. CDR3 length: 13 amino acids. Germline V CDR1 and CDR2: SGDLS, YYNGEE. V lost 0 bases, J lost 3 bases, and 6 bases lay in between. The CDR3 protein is CASSVGGDTEAFF. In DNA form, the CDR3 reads TGTGCCAGCAGCGTAGGAGGAGACACTGAAGCTTTCTTT.

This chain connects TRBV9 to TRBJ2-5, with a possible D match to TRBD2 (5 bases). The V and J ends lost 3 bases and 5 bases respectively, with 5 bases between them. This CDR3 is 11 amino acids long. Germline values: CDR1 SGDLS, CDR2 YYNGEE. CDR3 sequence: CASSAGETQYF. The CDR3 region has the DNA TGTGCCAGCAGCGCGGGGGAGACCCAGTACTTC.

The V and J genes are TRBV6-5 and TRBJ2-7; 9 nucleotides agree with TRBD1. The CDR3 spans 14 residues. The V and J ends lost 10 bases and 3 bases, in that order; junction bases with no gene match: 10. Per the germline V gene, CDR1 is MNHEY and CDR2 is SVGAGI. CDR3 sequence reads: CATCRDRDLYEQYF. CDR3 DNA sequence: TGTGCCACCTGCCGGGACAGGGACCTCTACGAGCAGTACTTC.

CDR3 coding DNA: TGTGCCAGCACCCAGGGGAGCGGACGGTCCTCGGCCCAGTACTTC. Encoded protein: CASTQGSGRSSAQYF. The V gene is TRBV3-1 (or the pseudogene TRBV3-2), the J gene TRBJ2-5, with D perhaps matching TRBD1 (6 bases). Trimming took off 7 bases at V and 9 bases at J, with 24 bases between the two ends. This CDR3 has 15 residues. Germline CDR1 reads LGHDT; CDR2 reads YNNKEL (reference sequence).

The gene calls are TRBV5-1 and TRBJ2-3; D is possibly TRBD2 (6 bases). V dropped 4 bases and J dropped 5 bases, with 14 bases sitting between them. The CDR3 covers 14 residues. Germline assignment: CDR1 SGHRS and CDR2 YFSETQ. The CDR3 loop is CASSPRGEVDTQYF. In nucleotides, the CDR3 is TGCGCCAGCAGCCCCCGCGGGGAGGTAGATACGCAGTATTTT.

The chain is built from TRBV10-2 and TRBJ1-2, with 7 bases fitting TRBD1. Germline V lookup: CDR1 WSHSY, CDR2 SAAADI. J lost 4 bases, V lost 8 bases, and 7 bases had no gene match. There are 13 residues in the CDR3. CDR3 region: CASRSGGAYGYTF. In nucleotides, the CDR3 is TGCGCCAGCCGTTCAGGGGGTGCCTATGGCTACACCTTC.

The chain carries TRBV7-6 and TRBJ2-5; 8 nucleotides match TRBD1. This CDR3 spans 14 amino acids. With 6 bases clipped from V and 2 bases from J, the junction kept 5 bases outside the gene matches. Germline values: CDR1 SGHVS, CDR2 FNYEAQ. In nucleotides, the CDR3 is TGTGCCAGCAGTTCTAACAGGGGGCAAGAGACCCAGTACTTC. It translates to CASSSNRGQETQYF.

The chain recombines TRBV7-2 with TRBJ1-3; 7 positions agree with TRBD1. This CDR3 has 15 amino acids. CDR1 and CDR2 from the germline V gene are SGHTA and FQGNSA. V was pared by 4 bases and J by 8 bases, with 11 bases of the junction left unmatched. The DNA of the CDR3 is TGTGCCAGCAGCTCTCGGACAGGATTTTTGCACACCATATATTTT. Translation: CASSSRTGFLHTIYF.